The source of this T cell receptor beta chain is a study of shared clonotypes between healthy human individuals. Germline V CDR1 and CDR2: MDHEN, SYDVKM. Trimming took 5 bases from V and 7 from J, leaving 14 bases between them. The length of the CDR3 is 14 residues. Points from the study as a whole: Sorted-subset samples were not fully sequenced, rarefaction indicated. Estimated richness values were generally larger in naive subsets than in memory subsets.

Worth noting for this clone: Antigen: not known.

Clones were read by immunoSEQ multiplex PCR, and TCRdb kept only the in-frame ones, dropping some. The table records about 2 million clones, roughly 95% of them present only once. The receptor comes from a man aged 18-30 years in good health. The chain combines TRBV28 with TRBJ1-4; D remains ambiguous. The sequenced material came from naive CD4+ T cells sorted from blood. Subset in this sample: CD45RA+ positively selected. The CDR3 protein is CASSVGGRGEKLFF. The CDR3 nucleotides are TGTGCCAGCAGTGTCGGAGGTCGGGGTGAAAAACTGTTTTTT.